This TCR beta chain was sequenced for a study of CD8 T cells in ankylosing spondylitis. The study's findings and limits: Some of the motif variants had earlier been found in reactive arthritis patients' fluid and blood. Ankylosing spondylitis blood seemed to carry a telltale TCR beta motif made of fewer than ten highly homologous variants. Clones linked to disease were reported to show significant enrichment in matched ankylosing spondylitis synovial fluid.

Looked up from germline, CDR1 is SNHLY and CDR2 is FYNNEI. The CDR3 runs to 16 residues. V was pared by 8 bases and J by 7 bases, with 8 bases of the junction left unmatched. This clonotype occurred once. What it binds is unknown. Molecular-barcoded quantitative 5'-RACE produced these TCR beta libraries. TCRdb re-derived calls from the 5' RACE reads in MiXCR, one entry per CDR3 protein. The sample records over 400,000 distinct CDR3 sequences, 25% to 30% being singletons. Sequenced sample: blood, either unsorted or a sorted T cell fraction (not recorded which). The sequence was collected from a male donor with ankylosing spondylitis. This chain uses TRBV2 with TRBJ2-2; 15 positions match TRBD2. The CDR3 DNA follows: TGTGCCAGCGGGGGACTAGCGGGAGGTCATGGCGGGGAGCTGTTTTTT. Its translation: CASGGLAGGHGGELFF. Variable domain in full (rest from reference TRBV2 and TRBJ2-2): EPEVTQTPSHQVTQMGQEVILRCVPISNHLYFYWYRQILGQKVEFLVSFYNNEISEKSEIFDDQFSVERPDGSNFTLKIRSTKLEDSAMYFCASGGLAGGHGGELFFGEGSRLTVL.